One TCR beta chain is described in this entry. The sample originates from a study of T cell clones after liver transplantation. For the study at large: TCRbeta sequencing after a pre-transplant mixed lymphocyte reaction identified graft-donor-reactive clones, later tracked in post-transplant blood. Samples came pre-transplant, pre-randomization before withdrawal, and post-randomization after withdrawal ended. Three of the eight recipients were HCV-positive; the rest had non-autoimmune, non-viral transplant indications.

With 6 bases removed from V and 6 bases from J, the gap between germline ends came to 8 bases. The V gene's germline CDR1 is SQVTM and CDR2 ANQGSEA. The CDR3 has 10 amino acids. Profiling relied on immunoSEQ multiplex PCR, and the TCRdb table lists in-frame clones only, not all of them. The sample records more than 7,000 clones, 60% to 80% being singletons. The sequence derives from a human patient who received a liver transplant. Some T cells may arise from the graft donor. Material: CD8+ T cells from blood, obtained at the 22-month timepoint. The chain employs TRBV29-1 and TRBJ1-2, with unresolved D. CDR3 bases: TGCAGCGTACGGACGGATGGCTACACCTTC. It is translated as CSVRTDGYTF.